The TCR beta chain described here comes from a study of cytomegalovirus exposure and HLA in healthy donors. In the study overall: An earlier analysis identified 120 million or so unique TCR beta sequences in 150 million to 200 million T cells. Points from the study as a whole: Later analysis identified about 15,000 TCR beta sequences associated with HLA alleles, using a false discovery rate threshold of 0.05. DRB1 showed the most TCR associations and HLA-C the fewest in a later analysis, as rates varied by HLA locus.

In germline, CDR1 is MNHNY, CDR2 SVGAGI (reference sequence). The CDR3 loop spans 14 amino acids. Trimming at V came to 6 bases and at J to 8 bases, leaving 8 bases not matched to a gene. The PCR was carried out with 60 Vbeta primers and 13 Jbeta primers. TCRdb's table, derived via immunoSEQ multiplex PCR, lists solely in-frame clones and lacks some. Of some 99,000 clones in the sample, over 60% were seen once. This clone occurred a few times. The antigen remains unidentified. Input material: PBMCs. This receptor was taken from a female donor in good health and CMV-seronegative. J is TRBJ1-3 and V is TRBV6-6, with TRBD1 matching 9 bases. Here the CDR3 reads CASSLGQGRDTIYF. CDR3 bases: TGTGCCAGCAGCCTGGGACAGGGTAGGGACACCATATATTTT.